This TCR beta chain was obtained from a study of T-cell reconstitution after alpha-beta-depleted transplantation in children. There are 15 residues in the CDR3. Trimming at V came to 7 bases and at J to 3 bases, leaving 14 bases not matched to a gene. CDR1 and CDR2 from the germline V gene are DFQATT and SNEGSKA (reference sequence). This clonotype was seen at least ten times. This sample's TCRbeta library carried unique molecular identifier barcodes. In TCRdb, the PCR reads were re-called with MiXCR into one record per CDR3 protein. This sample has roughly 280,000 distinct CDR3 sequences, with 11% found just once.

The receptor was derived from a male patient between 2 and 9 years old who had a stem cell transplant for chronic granulomatous disease, so the T cells may come from the graft donor. This rearrangement joins TRBV20-1 to TRBJ1-2, with 7 bases lining up with TRBD1. Here the sequenced sample was peripheral blood, taken 180 days after TCRalphabeta/CD19-depleted stem cell transplant. The CDR3 DNA reads TGCAGTGTTAGGGGGATTACAGGGGAAGACTATGGCTACACCTTC. Residues: CSVRGITGEDYGYTF.